This TCR beta chain was sequenced for a study of cytomegalovirus exposure and HLA in healthy donors. Study background: From about 180 million T cells, an earlier analysis saw 120 million or so unique TCR beta sequences. Findings of the study overall: In vitro checks showed that a few CMV-associated chains really do target CMV antigens.

Primers included in the PCR were 60 Vbeta and 13 Jbeta primers. The assay was immunoSEQ multiplex PCR, and TCRdb's table has in-frame clones only and misses some. The sample carries 170,000 or so clones, around 80% recorded once. With regard to this clone: The antigen is unknown.

Trimming removed 0 bases at V and 8 bases at J, with 25 bases between. Germline V gives CDR1 LNHDA, CDR2 SQIVND (reference sequence). The CDR3 runs 18 residues. The sample comprised PBMCs. V usage is TRBV19 and J usage is TRBJ1-2, with a tentative D call TRBD1 (5 bases). The TCR originated in a woman aged 50 to 60 in good health and CMV-seropositive. CDR3 coding DNA: TGTGCCAGTAGTATAGATGGGACTGACAGCTTTAAAAGAAAGGGCTACACCTTC. Amino acid sequence: CASSIDGTDSFKRKGYTF.